This is a list of T cell receptor beta chains from one sample in a study of CD8 T cells in ankylosing spondylitis. TCRdb itself ran the 5' RACE reads through MiXCR, one entry per CDR3 protein. Seen here are around 230,000 distinct CDR3 sequences, around 9.1% observed once, and the top ten hold around 6.8%. The sequencing sample was made of blood, either unsorted or a sorted T cell fraction (not recorded which). Every receptor here comes from a male donor with ankylosing spondylitis or in good health (not recorded which). Each CDR3 is given with its conserved first and last residue. The D gene is left open where the match is weak. Size tells how often a clone was seen (once, few, many) or the class of an expanded clone, and some rows leave it out.

-	TRBV18	few	TRBJ2-5	TGTGCCAGCTCACCCGTACAGGTTATCCAAGAGACCCAGTACTTC	CASSPVQVIQETQYF
TRBD2	TRBV7-3	-	TRBJ2-7	TGTGCCAGCAGCTCACTAGCGAGCGGTGACGAGCAGTACTTC	CASSSLASGDEQYF
-	TRBV4-2	-	TRBJ2-7	TGTGCCAGCAGCCAGGCGGGGCAGGGGACCACCTACGAGCAGTACTTC	CASSQAGQGTTYEQYF
-	TRBV5-1	many	TRBJ2-7	TGCGCCAGCAGCTCGCAGCCCGAGCCAACCTACGAGCAGTACTTC	CASSSQPEPTYEQYF
-	TRBV12-3/TRBV12-4	many	TRBJ1-4	TGTGCCAGCAGTTTCACAGCAACTAATGAAAAACTGTTTTTT	CASSFTATNEKLFF
-	TRBV19	many	TRBJ2-7	TGTGCCAGTAGTATTGGAGGAACTAGTAGTCTCGAAAAATACTTC	CASSIGGTSSLEKYF
TRBD1	TRBV20-1	-	TRBJ1-2	TGCAGTGCTAGAGTGGGGAGACAGGGGGGAGCGGACTATGGCTACACCTTC	CSARVGRQGGADYGYTF
-	TRBV9	many	TRBJ2-1	TGTGCCAGCAGCTTCCGGGACTGGGACAATGAGCAGTTCTTC	CASSFRDWDNEQFF
-	TRBV30	many	TRBJ2-7	TGTGCCTGGAGTGAATCACGTCTGAGCGAGCAGTACTTC	CAWSESRLSEQYF
TRBD2	TRBV7-8	-	TRBJ2-1	TGTGCCGGGTCGGGAGGGGAATACAATGAGCAGTTCTTC	CAGSGGEYNEQFF
-	TRBV12-3/TRBV12-4	many	TRBJ2-2	TGTGCCAGCAGTTTAATGAAAGGGACGGGGGCGAACACCGGGGAGCTGTTTTTT	CASSLMKGTGANTGELFF
-	TRBV7-2	many	TRBJ2-2	TGTGCCAGCAGCCTGTGGAACAGGGTCGCCGGGGAGCTGTTTTTT	CASSLWNRVAGELFF
-	TRBV4-2	few	TRBJ2-7	TGTGCCAGCAGCCCACCCCACAGGGACGAGCAGTACTTC	CASSPPHRDEQYF
TRBD1	TRBV7-2	-	TRBJ2-5	TGTGCCAGCAGCCCCCAACGACAGGGTGAGAAGACCCAGTACTTC	CASSPQRQGEKTQYF
TRBD1	TRBV6-1	few	TRBJ2-7	TGTGCCAGCACCCCAAAAGGTCACAGGGGGTCCTACGAGCAGTACTTC	CASTPKGHRGSYEQYF
-	TRBV20-1	few	TRBJ2-7	TGCAGTGCTAGTGCGGCAGGGGATCCCTACGAGCAGTACTTC	CSASAAGDPYEQYF
TRBD2	TRBV6-1	-	TRBJ2-7	TGTGCCAGCACCCCTTATGCGGGAGTGGGCTCCTACGAGCAGTACTTC	CASTPYAGVGSYEQYF
-	TRBV20-1	many	TRBJ1-1	TGCAGTGCTAGATGGGGGGACTACACTGAAGCTTTCTTT	CSARWGDYTEAFF
-	TRBV24-1	few	TRBJ2-1	TGTGCCACCACCAGCGGGCCAAGCTCCTACAATGAGCAGTTCTTC	CATTSGPSSYNEQFF
-	TRBV6-1	many	TRBJ2-1	TGTGCCAGCAGTGAAAGGGGGGCGGGGAATGAGCAGTTCTTC	CASSERGAGNEQFF
-	TRBV3-1	-	TRBJ2-3	TGTGCCAGCAGTCCCTATAGCGGTAGCACAGATACGCAGTATTTT	CASSPYSGSTDTQYF
-	TRBV10-3	many	TRBJ2-3	TGTGCCATCAGTGAATATAGCGGTTCTAGCACAGATACGCAGTATTTT	CAISEYSGSSTDTQYF
-	TRBV7-2	few	TRBJ2-2	TGTGCCAGCAGCTTCCCCCCGGGATACAACACCGGGGAGCTGTTTTTT	CASSFPPGYNTGELFF
-	TRBV7-9	-	TRBJ1-2	TGTGCCAGCAGCTTAGACGATCCTGGCTACACCTTC	CASSLDDPGYTF
-	TRBV20-1	-	TRBJ2-7	TGCAGTGCTAGTTCGGACTATCCCTGCGAGCAGTACTTC	CSASSDYPCEQYF
TRBD2	TRBV5-1	many	TRBJ2-1	TGCGCCAGCAGCTTGGAGGCTAGCGGGAGGAAGAATGAGCAGTTCTTC	CASSLEASGRKNEQFF
TRBD1	TRBV7-3	many	TRBJ1-1	TGTGCCAGCAGCTTAATGGGACAGGGAGTGAACACTGAAGCTTTCTTT	CASSLMGQGVNTEAFF
TRBD1	TRBV20-1	many	TRBJ2-7	TGCAGTGCTAGAGATCGGACAGGGGGGTACGAGCAGTACTTC	CSARDRTGGYEQYF
-	TRBV7-9	many	TRBJ1-6	TGTGCCAGCAGCTTTTTTACGACACAAGGGAATTCACCCCTCCACTTT	CASSFFTTQGNSPLHF
-	TRBV2	-	TRBJ2-7	TGTGCCAGCAGTGAGGTGGCGGCTGAGCAGTACTTC	CASSEVAAEQYF
-	TRBV5-1	many	TRBJ2-7	TGCGCCAGCAGCTCGACCGGGACCGACTCCTACGAGCAGTACTTC	CASSSTGTDSYEQYF
TRBD2	TRBV10-3	many	TRBJ2-5	TGTGCCATCAGATCGGGACTAGCGGGGACCCAAGAGACCCAGTACTTC	CAIRSGLAGTQETQYF
-	TRBV5-1	many	TRBJ1-1	TGTGCCAGTAGTCTTGACCGAAGAGGGACTGAAGCTTTCTTT	CASSLDRRGTEAFF
-	TRBV20-1	many	TRBJ1-2	TGCAGTGCTAGGACCTCAACCAACTATGGCTACACCTTC	CSARTSTNYGYTF
-	TRBV10-3	few	TRBJ1-1	TGTGCCATCATCGGGGTATTGGGCACTGAAGCTTTCTTT	CAIIGVLGTEAFF
-	TRBV6-1	-	TRBJ1-4	TGTGCCAGCAGGACAACAGGGTCAACTAATGAAAAACTGTTTTTT	CASRTTGSTNEKLFF
-	TRBV20-1	-	TRBJ2-2	TGCAGTGCTAGAGCAATTGGAGCAGGGAGCACCGGGGAGCTGTTTTTT	CSARAIGAGSTGELFF
-	TRBV6-4	many	TRBJ1-1	TGTGCCAGCCACCTGAGTGGGGAAAAGAGCACTGAAGCTTTCTTT	CASHLSGEKSTEAFF
-	TRBV10-3	many	TRBJ2-7	TGTGCCACGGAGGGGGACGCCTACGAGCAGTACTTC	CATEGDAYEQYF
TRBD1	TRBV2	many	TRBJ2-7	TGTGCCAGCAGCCCGTTGGACAGGGCCTACGAGCAGTACTTC	CASSPLDRAYEQYF
TRBD2	TRBV20-1	many	TRBJ2-1	TGCAGTGCTAACGGGAGGGCCCGAAACAATGAGCAGTTCTTC	CSANGRARNNEQFF